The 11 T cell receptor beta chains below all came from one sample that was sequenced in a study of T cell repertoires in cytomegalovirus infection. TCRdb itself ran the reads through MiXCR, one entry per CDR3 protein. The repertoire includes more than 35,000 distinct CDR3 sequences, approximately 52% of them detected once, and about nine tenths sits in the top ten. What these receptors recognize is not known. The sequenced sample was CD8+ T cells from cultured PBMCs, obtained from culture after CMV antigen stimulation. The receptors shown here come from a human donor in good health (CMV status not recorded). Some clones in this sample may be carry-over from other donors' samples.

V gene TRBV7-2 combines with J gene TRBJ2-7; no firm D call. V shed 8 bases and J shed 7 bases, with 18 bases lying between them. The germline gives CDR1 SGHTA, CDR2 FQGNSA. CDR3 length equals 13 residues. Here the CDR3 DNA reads TGTGCCAGCTCGTTCGGAGATGGGGATGAGCAGTACTTC. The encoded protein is CASSFGDGDEQYF.

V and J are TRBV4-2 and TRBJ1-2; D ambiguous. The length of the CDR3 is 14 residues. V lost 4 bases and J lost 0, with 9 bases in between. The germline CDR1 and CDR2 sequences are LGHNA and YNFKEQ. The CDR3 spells CASSPGASNYGYTF. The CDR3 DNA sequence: TGTGCCAGCAGCCCGGGAGCTTCTAACTATGGCTACACCTTC.

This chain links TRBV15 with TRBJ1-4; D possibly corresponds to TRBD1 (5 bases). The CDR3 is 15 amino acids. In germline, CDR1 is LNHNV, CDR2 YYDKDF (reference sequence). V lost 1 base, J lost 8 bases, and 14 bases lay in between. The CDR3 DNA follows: TGTGCCACCAGCAGAGTCGGGGCGGGATTAGAAAAACTGTTTTTT. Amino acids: CATSRVGAGLEKLFF.

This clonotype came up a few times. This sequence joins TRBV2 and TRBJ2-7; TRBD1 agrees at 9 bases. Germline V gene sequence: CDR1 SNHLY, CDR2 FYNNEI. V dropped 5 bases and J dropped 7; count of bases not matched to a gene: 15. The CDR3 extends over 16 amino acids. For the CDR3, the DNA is TGTGCCAGCAGTCCAAAACCCGGGACAGGGATTTGGGAGCAGTACTTC. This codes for CASSPKPGTGIWEQYF. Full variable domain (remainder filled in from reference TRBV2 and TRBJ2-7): EPEVTQTPSHQVTQMGQEVILRCVPISNHLYFYWYRQILGQKVEFLVSFYNNEISEKSEIFDDQFSVERPDGSNFTLKIRSTKLEDSAMYFCASSPKPGTGIWEQYFGPGTRLTVT.

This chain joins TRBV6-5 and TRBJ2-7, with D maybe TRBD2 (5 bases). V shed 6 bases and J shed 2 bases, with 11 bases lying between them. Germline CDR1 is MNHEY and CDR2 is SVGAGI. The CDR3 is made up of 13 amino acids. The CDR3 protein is CASSPGGTYEQYF. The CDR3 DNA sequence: TGTGCCAGCAGCCCAGGAGGAACCTACGAGCAGTACTTC.

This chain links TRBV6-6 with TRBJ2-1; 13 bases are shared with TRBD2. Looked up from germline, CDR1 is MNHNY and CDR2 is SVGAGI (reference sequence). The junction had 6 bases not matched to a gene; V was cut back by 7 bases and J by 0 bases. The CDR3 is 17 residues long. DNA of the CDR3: TGTGCCAGCAAGCGACTAGCGGGGGGTCTCTCCTACAATGAGCAGTTCTTC. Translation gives CASKRLAGGLSYNEQFF.

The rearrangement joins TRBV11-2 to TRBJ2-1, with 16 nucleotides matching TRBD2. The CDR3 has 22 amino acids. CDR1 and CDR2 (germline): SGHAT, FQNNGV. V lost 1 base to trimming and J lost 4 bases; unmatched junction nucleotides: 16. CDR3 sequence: CASSLVDFPGLAGGQGYNEQFF. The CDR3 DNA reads TGTGCCAGCAGCTTAGTAGATTTCCCGGGACTAGCGGGGGGGCAGGGTTACAATGAGCAGTTCTTC.

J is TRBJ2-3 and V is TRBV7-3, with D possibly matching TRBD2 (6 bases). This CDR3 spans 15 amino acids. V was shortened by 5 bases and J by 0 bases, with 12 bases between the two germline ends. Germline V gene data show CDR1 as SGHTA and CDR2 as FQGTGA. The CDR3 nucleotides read TGTGCCAGCAGCCTCCGACTAGATAGCACAGATACGCAGTATTTT. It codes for CASSLRLDSTDTQYF.

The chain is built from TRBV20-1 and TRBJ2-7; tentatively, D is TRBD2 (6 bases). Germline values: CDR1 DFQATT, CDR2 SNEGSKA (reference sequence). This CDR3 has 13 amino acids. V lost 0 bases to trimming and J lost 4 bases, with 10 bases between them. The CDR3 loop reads CSARDTEGYEQYF. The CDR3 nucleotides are TGCAGTGCTAGAGATACGGAGGGGTACGAGCAGTACTTC.

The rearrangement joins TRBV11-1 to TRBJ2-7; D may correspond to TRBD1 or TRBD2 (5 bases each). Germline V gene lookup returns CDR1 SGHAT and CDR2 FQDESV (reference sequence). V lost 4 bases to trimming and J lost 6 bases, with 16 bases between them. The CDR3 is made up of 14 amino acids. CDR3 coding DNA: TGTGCCAGCAGCTACCCGGGACGTCCCCTCGAGCAGTACTTC. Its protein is CASSYPGRPLEQYF.

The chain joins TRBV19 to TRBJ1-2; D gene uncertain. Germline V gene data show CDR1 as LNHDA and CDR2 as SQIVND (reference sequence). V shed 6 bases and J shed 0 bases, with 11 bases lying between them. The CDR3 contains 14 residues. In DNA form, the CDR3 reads TGTGCCAGTAGACACCGGACCGCTAACTATGGCTACACCTTC. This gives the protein CASRHRTANYGYTF.